One sample yielded the 8 T cell receptor beta chains listed below, sequenced in a study of T cell clusters in autoimmune cytopenias (dated by TCRdb to about 2019). Reads for this sample came from an Illumina MiSeq. TRB rearrangements were amplified by multiplex PCR following a touch-down protocol, with the TRB-A and TRB-B primer pools mixed in one tube. TCRdb reprocessed the reads and lists each CDR3 protein sequence as a single entry, with no DNA. The sample has a few thousand distinct CDR3 sequences on record. Of the sample, about 21% falls within the top ten clones. TRB amplification used approximately 0.25 ug of peripheral blood genomic DNA, 30,000 to 40,000 genome equivalents, per sample. A further study also used this sample, focusing on T cell repertoires in aging, cancer and after chemotherapy.

The source material was peripheral blood. These receptor sequences come from a human donor in good health.

Frequency places this clonotype as large. The rearrangement joins TRBV29-1 to TRBJ2-3. In germline, CDR1 is SQVTM, CDR2 ANQGSEA. This CDR3 has 11 residues. The CDR3: CSGNLADTQYF.

This clonotype counts as medium-sized by frequency. This chain links TRBV12-3 or TRBV12-4 with TRBJ2-1; TCRdb returns TRBD2, unconfirmable since there is no DNA. The CDR3 runs to 15 residues. CDR3: CASAPLAGGYYEQFF.

This clonotype is medium-sized by frequency. The genes are TRBV6-5 and TRBJ1-1. The germline V gene encodes CDR1 MNHEY and CDR2 SVGAGI. There are 14 residues in the CDR3. Here the CDR3 reads CASSLSDRITEAFF.

The chain joins TRBV18 to TRBJ1-1; TCRdb indicates TRBD1, and absent DNA this call remains unverified. The CDR3 length is 15 residues. The germline gives CDR1 KGHSH, CDR2 LQKENI. The CDR3 loop is CASSPNRDLNTEAFF.

This clonotype ranks as medium-sized in terms of frequency. The CDR3 sequence is CASSLTFTGELFF. The rearrangement links TRBV5-5 to TRBJ2-2. From germline, CDR1 is SGHKS and CDR2 YYEKEE (reference sequence). This CDR3 region has 13 residues.

This clonotype ranks as medium-sized (0.01 to 0.1%) in terms of frequency. The chain uses TRBV7-9 and TRBJ2-2; TCRdb outputs TRBD1, but without DNA this stays unchecked. The CDR3 is 15 residues long. Germline CDR1 reads SEHNR; CDR2 reads FQNEAQ (reference sequence). This chain's CDR3 is CASSSRDRDTGELFF.

This clonotype is classed as medium-sized by frequency. The chain joins TRBV6-5 to TRBJ2-1. Germline V gene data show CDR1 as MNHEY and CDR2 as SVGAGI. CDR3 length: 15 amino acids. CDR3 region: CASSYSFSRGNEQFF.

The chain joins TRBV14 to TRBJ1-2. Germline-derived CDR1 and CDR2 are SGHDN and FVKESK. This CDR3 contains 13 residues. The CDR3 sequence: CASSQDRNYGYTF.